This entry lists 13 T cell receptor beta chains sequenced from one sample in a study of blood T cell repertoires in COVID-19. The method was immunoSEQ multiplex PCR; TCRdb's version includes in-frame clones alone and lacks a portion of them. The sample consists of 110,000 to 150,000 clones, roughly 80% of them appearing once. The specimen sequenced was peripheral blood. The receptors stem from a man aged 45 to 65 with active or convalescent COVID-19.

CDR3 DNA sequence: TGTGCCACCAGCCCGCGTACCACCGGGGAGCTGTTTTTT. Encoded protein: CATSPRTTGELFF. J is TRBJ2-2 and V is TRBV15; D is unclear. The CDR3 is 13 residues long. Germline V gene sequence: CDR1 LNHNV, CDR2 YYDKDF (reference sequence). V was pared by 5 bases and J by 4 bases, with 8 bases between.

The chain's CDR3 is CASSFTRETQYF. CDR3 DNA sequence: TGTGCCAGCAGCTTTACTAGGGAGACCCAGTACTTC. J is TRBJ2-5 and V is TRBV7-2; perhaps TRBD2 as D (5 bases). Germline-derived CDR1 and CDR2 are SGHTA and FQGNSA. The CDR3 contains 12 residues. The V and J ends lost 3 bases and 5 bases respectively, with 7 bases between them.

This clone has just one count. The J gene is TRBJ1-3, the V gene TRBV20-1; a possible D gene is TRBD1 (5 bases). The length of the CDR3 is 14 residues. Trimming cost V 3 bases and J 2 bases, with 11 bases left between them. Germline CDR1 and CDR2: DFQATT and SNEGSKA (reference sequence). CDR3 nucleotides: TGCAGTGCTAGTACTGCAGGGCCTGGAAACACCATATATTTT. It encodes CSASTAGPGNTIYF.

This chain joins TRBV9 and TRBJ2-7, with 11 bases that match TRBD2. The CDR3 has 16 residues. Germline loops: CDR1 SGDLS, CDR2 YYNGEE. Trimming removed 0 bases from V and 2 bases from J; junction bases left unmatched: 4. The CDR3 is CASSVEVSGRAYEQYF. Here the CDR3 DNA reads TGTGCCAGCAGCGTAGAGGTTAGCGGGAGGGCCTACGAGCAGTACTTC.

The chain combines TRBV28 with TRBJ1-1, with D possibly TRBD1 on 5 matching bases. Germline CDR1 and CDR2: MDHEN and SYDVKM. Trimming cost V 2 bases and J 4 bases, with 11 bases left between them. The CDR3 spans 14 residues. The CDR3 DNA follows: TGTGCCAGCAGTTTAGTCCCGGGGGGCACTGAAGCTTTCTTT. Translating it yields CASSLVPGGTEAFF.

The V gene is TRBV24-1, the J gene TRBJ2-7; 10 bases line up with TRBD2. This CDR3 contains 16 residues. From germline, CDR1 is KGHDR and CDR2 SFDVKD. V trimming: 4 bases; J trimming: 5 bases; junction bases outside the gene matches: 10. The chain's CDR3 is CATSDPSAGGSHEQYF. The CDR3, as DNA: TGTGCCACCAGTGACCCCTCAGCGGGAGGGTCCCACGAGCAGTACTTC.

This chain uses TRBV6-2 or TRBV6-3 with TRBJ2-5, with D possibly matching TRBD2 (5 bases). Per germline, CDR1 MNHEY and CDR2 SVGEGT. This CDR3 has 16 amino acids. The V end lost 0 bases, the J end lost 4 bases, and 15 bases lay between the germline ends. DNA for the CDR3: TGTGCCAGCAGTTACTCGAGCGCTAGCCGCGGAGAGACCCAGTACTTC. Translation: CASSYSSASRGETQYF.

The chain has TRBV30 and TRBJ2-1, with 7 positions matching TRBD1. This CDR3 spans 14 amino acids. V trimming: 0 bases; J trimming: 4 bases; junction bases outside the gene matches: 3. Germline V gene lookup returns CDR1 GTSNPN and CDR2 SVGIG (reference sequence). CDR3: CAWSVGGEYNEQFF. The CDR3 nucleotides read TGTGCCTGGAGTGTAGGGGGCGAGTACAATGAGCAGTTCTTC.

CDR3 bases: TGTGCCACCAGTGATTCAGGCACTGAAGCTTTCTTT. Its translation is CATSDSGTEAFF. V gene TRBV24-1 combines with J gene TRBJ1-1; D unresolved. This CDR3 region has 12 residues. Germline CDR1 KGHDR, CDR2 SFDVKD. V was shortened by 2 bases and J by 4 bases, with 4 bases between the two germline ends.

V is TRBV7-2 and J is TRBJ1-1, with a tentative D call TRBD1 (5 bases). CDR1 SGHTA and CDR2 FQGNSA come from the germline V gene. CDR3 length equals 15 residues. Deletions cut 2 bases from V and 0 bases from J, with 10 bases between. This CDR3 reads CASSLWGEVNTEAFF. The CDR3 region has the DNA TGTGCCAGCAGCTTATGGGGGGAGGTGAACACTGAAGCTTTCTTT.

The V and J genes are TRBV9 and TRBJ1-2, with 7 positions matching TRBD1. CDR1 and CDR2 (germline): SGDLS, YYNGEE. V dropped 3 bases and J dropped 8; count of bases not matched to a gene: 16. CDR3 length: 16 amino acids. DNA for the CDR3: TGTGCCAGCAGCGCCGGGACAGAGATTCGATCGGGAGGCTACACCTTC. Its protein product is CASSAGTEIRSGGYTF.

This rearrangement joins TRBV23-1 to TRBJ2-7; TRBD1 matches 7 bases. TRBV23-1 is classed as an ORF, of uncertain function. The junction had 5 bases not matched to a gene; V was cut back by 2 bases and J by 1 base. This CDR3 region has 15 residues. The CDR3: CASSQGQDLSYEQYF. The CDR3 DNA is TGCGCCAGCAGTCAAGGACAGGACCTATCCTACGAGCAGTACTTC.

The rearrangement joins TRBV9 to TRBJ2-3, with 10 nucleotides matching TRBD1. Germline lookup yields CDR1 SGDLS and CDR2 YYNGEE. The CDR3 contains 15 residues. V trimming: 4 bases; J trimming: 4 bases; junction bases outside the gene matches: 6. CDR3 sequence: CASSPGDRGADTQYF. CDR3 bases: TGTGCCAGCAGCCCCGGGGACAGGGGAGCAGATACGCAGTATTTT.